What follows is one TCR beta chain and its context. These data are taken from a study of blood T cells in healthy people across ages. A second roughly 7 to 12 cycle PCR used barcoded and J-beta primers. TCRdb passed the 5' RACE reads through MiXCR, listing each CDR3 protein once. The table records 800,000 to 950,000 distinct CDR3 sequences, roughly 29% of them present only once. With each sample, at least 5.5 micrograms of total RNA were extracted. After removal of 5 bases from V and 11 bases from J, the junction contained 10 bases not matched to a gene. The CDR3 is made up of 13 amino acids. CDR1 is SQVTM, CDR2 ANQGSEA, per germline. This sample also belongs to another study, concerning T cells of mothers and their children.

Input material: blood. The origin of this receptor is a woman aged 40 to 49 in good health. The chain recombines TRBV29-1 with TRBJ2-7; 12 nucleotides align to TRBD1. CDR3: CSVSGTGGAEKYF. The CDR3 DNA is TGCAGCGTTTCCGGGACAGGGGGCGCGGAGAAGTACTTC.